The 14 T cell receptor beta chains below all came from one sample that was sequenced in a study of T cells expressing NK-cell markers. TCRdb re-called the 5' RACE reads and gives one entry per CDR3 protein, without DNA. The table lists a few hundred thousand distinct CDR3 sequences. Source material: blood T cells: a sorted CD56 or NKG2C T cell subset, CD4+ or CD8+ T cells, or bulk PBMC T cells (not recorded which). These receptors all stem from a woman aged 50 to 60 in good health.

This chain links TRBV5-6 with TRBJ1-1; the TRBD1 assignment by TCRdb is unverifiable without DNA. Germline V lookup: CDR1 SGHDT, CDR2 YYEEEE. CDR3 size: 16 residues. This CDR3 is CASSLADRGLNTEAFF.

The chain recombines TRBV5-5 with TRBJ2-3. Germline-derived CDR1 and CDR2 are SGHKS and YYEKEE (reference sequence). The CDR3 extends over 14 amino acids. The CDR3 reads CASSLVIRGDTQYF. Looking up the rest from reference TRBV5-5 and TRBJ2-3 gives the full variable domain: DAGVTQSPTHLIKTRGQQVTLRCSPISGHKSVSWYQQVLGQGPQFIFQYYEKEERGRGNFPDRFSARQFPNYSSELNVNALLLGDSALYLCASSLVIRGDTQYFGPGTRLTVL.

This chain joins TRBV20-1 and TRBJ2-5; without DNA, the TCRdb call of TRBD1 cannot be checked. This CDR3 spans 13 amino acids. Germline V gives CDR1 DFQATT, CDR2 SNEGSKA (reference sequence). The CDR3 spells CSAYNQGQETQYF.

Here the CDR3 reads CATSGLAGGLRRFF. The gene calls are TRBV24-1 and TRBJ2-1; checking the TCRdb D call of TRBD2 is not possible without DNA. The germline CDR1 and CDR2 sequences are KGHDR and SFDVKD. The CDR3 runs to 14 residues.

The rearrangement uses TRBV10-1 and TRBJ1-5. This CDR3 contains 13 residues. The V gene's germline CDR1 is WNHNN and CDR2 SYGVQD (reference sequence). CDR3: CASSEDIGQPQHF.

CDR3 sequence reads: CASSRTMRREAFF. J is TRBJ1-1 and V is TRBV27. The CDR3 loop spans 13 amino acids. Per the germline V gene, CDR1 is MNHEY and CDR2 is SMNVEV (reference sequence).

CDR3 amino acids: CASSQSGDQPQHF. The rearrangement uses TRBV7-9 and TRBJ1-5. This CDR3 region has 13 residues. Germline CDR1 and CDR2: SEHNR and FQNEAQ (reference sequence).

This chain links TRBV2 with TRBJ1-1. CDR3 length: 14 amino acids. Germline V gene lookup returns CDR1 SNHLY and CDR2 FYNNEI. The chain's CDR3 is CASSVRPGNTEAFF. Full variable domain (rest looked up from reference TRBV2 and TRBJ1-1): EPEVTQTPSHQVTQMGQEVILRCVPISNHLYFYWYRQILGQKVEFLVSFYNNEISEKSEIFDDQFSVERPDGSNFTLKIRSTKLEDSAMYFCASSVRPGNTEAFFGQGTRLTVV.

The chain carries TRBV27 and TRBJ2-6; as DNA is missing, the TRBD1 call by TCRdb cannot be tested. This CDR3 contains 17 residues. Germline-derived CDR1 and CDR2 are MNHEY and SMNVEV (reference sequence). The CDR3 region is CASSWSGTGFGANVLTF. Full variable domain (rest looked up from reference TRBV27 and TRBJ2-6): EAQVTQNPRYLITVTGKKLTVTCSQNMNHEYMSWYRQDPGLGLRQIYYSMNVEVTDKGDVPEGYKVSRKEKRNFPLILESPSPNQTSLYFCASSWSGTGFGANVLTFGAGSRLTVL.

V is TRBV12-3 or TRBV12-4 and J is TRBJ1-1; TCRdb picks TRBD1, but there is no DNA to check that call. The CDR3 runs to 14 residues. CDR3 loop: CASSATHRGTEAFF.

The CDR3 reads CSADVLTNEKLFF. The chain employs TRBV20-1 and TRBJ1-4; lacking DNA, the TRBD1 call made by TCRdb goes unchecked. This CDR3 contains 13 residues. CDR1 is DFQATT, CDR2 SNEGSKA, per germline (reference sequence).

The chain recombines TRBV4-2 with TRBJ2-1; TCRdb returns TRBD2, unconfirmable since there is no DNA. From germline, CDR1 is LGHNA and CDR2 YNFKEQ. This CDR3 has 21 residues. The CDR3 sequence: CASSQDPQTSGRLSIYNEQFF.

The chain links TRBV27 to TRBJ1-1; no DNA is available, so the TRBD1 call from TCRdb remains unchecked. Germline V CDR1 and CDR2: MNHEY, SMNVEV (reference sequence). CDR3 length equals 17 residues. CDR3 residues: CASSSRQGFGGVAEAFF.

The V gene is TRBV5-1, the J gene TRBJ2-1. Germline CDR1 and CDR2: SGHRS and YFSETQ. The CDR3 loop spans 12 amino acids. The CDR3 protein is CASSFVDYEQFF. The full variable domain, in which reference TRBV5-1 and TRBJ2-1 provide the parts outside the CDR3, is KAGVTQTPRYLIKTRGQQVTLSCSPISGHRSVSWYQQTPGQGLQFLFEYFSETQRNKGNFPGRFSGRQFSNSRSEMNVSTLELGDSALYLCASSFVDYEQFFGPGTRLTVL.